A selection of T cell receptor beta chains follows, all from one sample in a study of T-cell reconstitution after alpha-beta-depleted transplantation in children. Each CDR3 protein is one row after TCRdb ran MiXCR on the PCR reads. The sample consists of hundreds of thousands of distinct CDR3 sequences, roughly 13% of them appearing once. The specimen comprised PBMCs, mostly from graft donor cells, sampled 360 days after TCRalphabeta/CD19-depleted stem cell transplant. Receptors were obtained from a male patient younger than 18 who had a stem cell transplant for acute myeloid leukemia, so the T cells may come from the graft donor. The CDR3 runs from the conserved cysteine through the conserved F or W. D genes are given only for firm matches. Rows may omit the clone size; those that give it use once, few, many or a size class.

size	V	J	D	DNA	CDR3
few	TRBV15	TRBJ2-7	TRBD2	TGTGCCACCAGCAGAGATGCGGGAGGCTCCTACGAGCAGTACTTC	CATSRDAGGSYEQYF
few	TRBV27	TRBJ2-3	-	TGTGCCAGCAGTTTGTGGCCAGTACTTAATACGCAGTATTTT	CASSLWPVLNTQYF
-	TRBV24-1	TRBJ1-4	TRBD1	TGTGCCACCAGTGAGACAGGGCCTAATGAAAAACTGTTTTTT	CATSETGPNEKLFF
few	TRBV6-2/TRBV6-3	TRBJ2-7	-	TGTGCCAGCAGTACGCCGGGACCTATGGACTTC	CASSTPGPMDF
-	TRBV20-1	TRBJ2-3	TRBD2	TGCAGTGCTCGGGGACTAGCGGGAATCCCCTTAATCACAGATACGCAGTATTTT	CSARGLAGIPLITDTQYF
few	TRBV28	TRBJ1-1	TRBD1	TGTGCCAGCAGTGGCGACAGGGGGATGAACACTGAAGCTTTCTTT	CASSGDRGMNTEAFF
many	TRBV7-2	TRBJ2-2	TRBD2	TGTGCCAGCAGCCGGACTAGCGTCCCCGGGGAGCTGTTTTTT	CASSRTSVPGELFF
many	TRBV12-3/TRBV12-4	TRBJ2-3	TRBD1	TGTGCCAGCAGCATCACTCTCCGGGACAGGGGTACAGATACGCAGTATTTT	CASSITLRDRGTDTQYF
-	TRBV5-4	TRBJ2-1	-	TGTGCCAGCAGCTTAGACTACTTCTCCTACAATGAGCAGTTCTTC	CASSLDYFSYNEQFF
many	TRBV29-1	TRBJ2-7	-	TGCAGCGTTGTAGGTATCTCCTACGAGCAGTACTTC	CSVVGISYEQYF